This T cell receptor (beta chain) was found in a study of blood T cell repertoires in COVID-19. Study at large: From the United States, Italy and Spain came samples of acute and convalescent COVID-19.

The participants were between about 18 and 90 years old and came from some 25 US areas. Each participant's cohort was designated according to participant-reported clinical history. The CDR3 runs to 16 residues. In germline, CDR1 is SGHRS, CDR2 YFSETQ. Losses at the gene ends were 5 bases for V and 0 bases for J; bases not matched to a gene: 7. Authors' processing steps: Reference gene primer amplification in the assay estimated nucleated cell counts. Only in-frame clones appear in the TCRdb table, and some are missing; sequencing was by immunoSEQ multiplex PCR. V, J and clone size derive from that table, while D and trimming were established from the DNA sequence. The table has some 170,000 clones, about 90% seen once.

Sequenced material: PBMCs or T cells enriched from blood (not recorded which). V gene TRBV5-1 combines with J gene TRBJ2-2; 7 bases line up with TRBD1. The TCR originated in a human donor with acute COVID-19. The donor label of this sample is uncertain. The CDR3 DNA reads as TGCGCCAGCAGGAGGGCCGACAGGGCGAACACCGGGGAGCTGTTTTTT. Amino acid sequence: CASRRADRANTGELFF.